There are many counts of the clone carrying this T cell receptor beta chain. This record comes from a study of identical twins. TCRdb called the 5' RACE reads again in MiXCR, with one record for every CDR3 protein. This table holds around 570,000 distinct CDR3 sequences, 9% to 10% found once. With no exceptions, donors were healthy Caucasians. The CDR3 loop spans 14 amino acids. V lost 8 bases, J lost 5 bases, and 19 bases lay in between. CDR1 is ENHRY, CDR2 SYGVKD, per germline. This sample also appeared in a second study, on yellow fever vaccine responses in identical twins.

This chain uses TRBV10-3 with TRBJ2-7, with a weak D call TRBD1 (6 bases). The TCR originated in a woman aged 18-35 years in good health. The sample was PBMCs. This CDR3 reads CAISSQPRGDEQYF. For the CDR3, the DNA is TGTGCCATCTCATCACAACCCAGGGGTGACGAGCAGTACTTC.